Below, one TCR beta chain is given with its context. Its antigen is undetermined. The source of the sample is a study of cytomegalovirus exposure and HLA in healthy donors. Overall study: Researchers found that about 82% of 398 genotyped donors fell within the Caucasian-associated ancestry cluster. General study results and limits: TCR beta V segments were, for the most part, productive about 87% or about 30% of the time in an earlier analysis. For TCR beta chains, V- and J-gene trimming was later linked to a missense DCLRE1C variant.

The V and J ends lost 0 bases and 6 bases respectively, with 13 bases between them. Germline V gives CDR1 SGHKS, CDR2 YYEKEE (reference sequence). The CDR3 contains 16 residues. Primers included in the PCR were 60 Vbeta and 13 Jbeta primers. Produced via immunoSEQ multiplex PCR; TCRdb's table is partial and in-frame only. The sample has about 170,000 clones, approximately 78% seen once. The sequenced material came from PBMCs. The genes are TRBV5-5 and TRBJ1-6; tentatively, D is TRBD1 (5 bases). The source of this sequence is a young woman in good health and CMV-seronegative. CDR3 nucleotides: TGTGCCAGCAGCTTGGAGGTCAGGGTGGTTAATTCACCCCTCCACTTT. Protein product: CASSLEVRVVNSPLHF.